This T cell receptor beta chain was observed in a study of shared clonotypes between healthy human individuals. Findings and limits, study-wide: At large depth, rarefaction still showed sorted-subset sequencing to be incomplete.

The CD4+ fraction was divided into a CD45RA+ naive subset and a CD45RA-negative memory subset. The CDR3 extends over 15 amino acids. Germline values: CDR1 LGHNA, CDR2 YSLEER. Trimming cost V 0 bases and J 6 bases; bases outside gene matches: 7. Regarding this clone: Its matching antigen is unknown.

Assay: immunoSEQ multiplex PCR; the TCRdb copy retains only in-frame clones and omits some. The data contain approximately 2.5 million clones, roughly nine tenths of them singletons. The chain employs TRBV4-3 and TRBJ2-7, with TRBD2 identical over 8 bases. Input material: naive CD4+ T cells sorted from blood. Subset defined: CD45RA+ positively selected. This TCR was recovered from a man younger than 30 in good health. CDR3 in DNA: TGCGCCAGCAGCCAAGATAGGGGGACTAGACGCGAGCAGTACTTC. As protein: CASSQDRGTRREQYF.